This record concerns one TCR beta chain sequence. The target antigen is unknown. This entry comes from a study of CD8 T cells in ankylosing spondylitis. Study observations and caveats: Disease-linked clones bore a CD8+ phenotype, appearing relatively rarely in peripheral blood. Clones linked to disease were reported to show significant enrichment in matched ankylosing spondylitis synovial fluid. A motif of roughly 8 highly homologous TCR beta variants was seen as apparently characteristic of ankylosing spondylitis blood.

Each TCR beta library was made by quantitative 5'-RACE that incorporated molecular barcodes. A single record per CDR3 protein comes from TCRdb applying MiXCR to the 5' RACE reads. The data contain approximately 250,000 distinct CDR3 sequences, 32% of them singletons. This CDR3 contains 13 residues. J was trimmed by 8 bases and V by 6 bases; bases with no gene match: 4. Germline values: CDR1 DFQATT, CDR2 SNEGSKA (reference sequence). The sequenced sample consisted of blood, either unsorted or a sorted T cell fraction (not recorded which). The receptor was isolated from a male donor with ankylosing spondylitis or in good health (not recorded which). This sequence joins TRBV20-1 and TRBJ2-1; TRBD2 matches 13 bases. Written as DNA, the CDR3 is TGCAGTGCCACGGGACTAGCGGGGTATGAGCAGTTCTTC. Amino acids: CSATGLAGYEQFF.